The 19 T cell receptor beta chains below were found in one sample sequenced in a study of human CD4 T cells and Enterobacteriaceae. Sorting took every CD4+ cell except CD45RA+CCR7+CD95- naive cells, reaching over 95% purity. Only in-frame clones appear in the TCRdb table, and some are missing; sequencing was by immunoSEQ multiplex PCR. The sample contains some 30,000 clones, approximately 80% of which appear only once. Sequenced material: memory CD4+ T cells from blood. These receptors originate from a human donor in good health.

This clone appeared once. The chain combines TRBV10-1 with TRBJ2-3; D ambiguous. V was shortened by 3 bases and J by 2 bases, with 6 bases between the two germline ends. There are 13 residues in the CDR3. The germline CDR1 and CDR2 sequences are WNHNN and SYGVQD (reference sequence). The DNA for the CDR3 is TGCGCCAGCAGTGACGGAGCCACAGATACGCAGTATTTT. This gives the protein CASSDGATDTQYF.

V usage is TRBV9 and J usage is TRBJ2-3, with D hard to call. The CDR3 runs to 16 residues. CDR1 SGDLS and CDR2 YYNGEE come from the germline V gene. The V end was cut by 2 bases, the J end by 8 bases, with 21 bases between. The CDR3 sequence is CASSVGWAVAVSTQYF. In DNA, the CDR3 is TGTGCCAGCAGCGTGGGGTGGGCGGTCGCTGTATCTACGCAGTATTTT. The variable domain in full, completed from reference TRBV9 and TRBJ2-3, reads DSGVTQTPKHLITATGQRVTLRCSPRSGDLSVYWYQQSLDQGLQFLIQYYNGEERAKGNILERFSAQQFPDLHSELNLSSLELGDSALYFCASSVGWAVAVSTQYFGPGTRLTVL.

The chain links TRBV19 to TRBJ2-1; D is uncertain. Germline CDR1 and CDR2: LNHDA and SQIVND (reference sequence). The ends were cut back, 3 bases at V and 3 bases at J, with 12 bases in the middle. The CDR3 extends over 15 amino acids. CDR3 sequence: CASSIGLSLYNEQFF. CDR3 in DNA: TGTGCCAGTAGTATCGGCCTTAGCCTCTACAATGAGCAGTTCTTC.

Points on this clone: Different DNA sequences within this sample yield the same CDR3. V gene TRBV7-9 combines with J gene TRBJ2-3, with a weak D call TRBD1 (5 bases). Germline assignment: CDR1 SEHNR and CDR2 FQNEAQ (reference sequence). The CDR3 loop spans 14 amino acids. The ends were cut back, 3 bases at V and 2 bases at J, with 9 bases in the middle. This chain's CDR3 is CASSFAGNTDTQYF. CDR3 nucleotides: TGTGCCAGCAGCTTCGCAGGGAACACAGATACGCAGTATTTT.

In DNA, the CDR3 is TGTGCCTGGAGTCCATATGGAGTTGGCGAGCAGTACTTC. Translated, it gives CAWSPYGVGEQYF. The gene calls are TRBV30 and TRBJ2-7; no definite D call. V was cut by 2 bases and J by 6 bases, with 14 bases left in between. CDR1 is GTSNPN and CDR2 is SVGIG in the germline V gene (reference sequence). The CDR3 has 13 residues.

As to this clone: One junction end does not reproduce the germline sequence, and a read error may be involved. The chain is built from TRBV19 and TRBJ2-7; 9 bases align to TRBD1. The CDR3 contains 9 residues. The germline V gene encodes CDR1 LNHDA and CDR2 SQIVND (reference sequence). The CDR3 nucleotides are TGTGCCACCGGGGGGACAGGGAACTTC. Protein sequence: CATGGTGNF.

V gene TRBV9 combines with J gene TRBJ2-1; 10 nucleotides align to TRBD2. The ends lost 0 bases at V and 4 bases at J; junction bases unmatched: 1. This CDR3 contains 15 residues. Germline-derived CDR1 and CDR2 are SGDLS and YYNGEE. CDR3 in amino acids: CASSVGTSGYNEQFF. The CDR3 DNA sequence: TGTGCCAGCAGCGTAGGGACTAGCGGTTACAATGAGCAGTTCTTC.

The rearrangement links TRBV18 to TRBJ2-7; TRBD2 agrees at 10 bases. CDR1 and CDR2 from the germline V gene are KGHSH and LQKENI. Losses at the gene ends were 3 bases for V and 6 bases for J; bases not matched to a gene: 11. The CDR3 totals 16 residues. The CDR3 loop is CASSPGGTSGMGEQYF. The DNA of the CDR3 is TGTGCCAGCTCACCTGGAGGCACTAGCGGGATGGGCGAGCAGTACTTC.

This clone was counted once. The chain recombines TRBV6-5 with TRBJ2-3; D remains ambiguous. V was clipped by 2 bases and J by 4 bases, with 10 bases between them. CDR1 and CDR2 (germline): MNHEY, SVGAGI. This CDR3 comprises 14 residues. The DNA for the CDR3 is TGTGCCAGCAGTTACACCCGGATCCCAGATACGCAGTATTTT. Protein sequence: CASSYTRIPDTQYF.

This clone occurred once. CDR3 loop: CASSQTANYGYTF. As DNA, the CDR3 is TGTGCCAGCAGCCAGACAGCTAACTATGGCTACACCTTC. V gene TRBV9 combines with J gene TRBJ1-2; a weak D match, TRBD1 (5 bases). Germline lookup yields CDR1 SGDLS and CDR2 YYNGEE. CDR3 length: 13 amino acids. Trimming stripped 4 bases from V and 0 bases from J, with 7 bases between. The complete variable domain, with remaining parts taken from reference TRBV9 and TRBJ1-2, reads DSGVTQTPKHLITATGQRVTLRCSPRSGDLSVYWYQQSLDQGLQFLIQYYNGEERAKGNILERFSAQQFPDLHSELNLSSLELGDSALYFCASSQTANYGYTFGSGTRLTVV.

This clone was recorded a few times. This CDR3 reads CSISRTGGTGELFF. The CDR3 DNA is TGCAGCATTAGCAGGACAGGGGGCACCGGGGAGCTGTTTTTT. The chain has TRBV29-1 and TRBJ2-2; 10 bases are shared with TRBD1. Germline V gene lookup returns CDR1 SQVTM and CDR2 ANQGSEA. With 8 bases clipped from V and 4 bases from J, the junction kept 7 bases outside the gene matches. This CDR3 region has 14 residues.

The J gene is TRBJ2-7, the V gene TRBV7-2; no reliable D call. Trimming left V 3 bases short and J 3 bases short, with 3 bases between. The CDR3 covers 11 residues. The germline gives CDR1 SGHTA, CDR2 FQGNSA. CDR3 region: CASSLRYEQYF. CDR3 DNA: TGTGCCAGCAGCTTGCGCTACGAGCAGTACTTC. The variable domain in full, with the rest retrieved from reference TRBV7-2 and TRBJ2-7, is GAGVSQSPSNKVTEKGKDVELRCDPISGHTALYWYRQSLGQGLEFLIYFQGNSAPDKSGLPSDRFSAERTGGSVSTLTIQRTQQEDSAVYLCASSLRYEQYFGPGTRLTVT.

This chain links TRBV7-2 with TRBJ2-5; 10 nucleotides match TRBD2. Germline trimming cut 1 base from V and 5 bases from J; bases unmatched to any gene: 13. Germline assignment: CDR1 SGHTA and CDR2 FQGNSA. This CDR3 has 18 amino acids. The CDR3 sequence is CASSLGSSAGGFGETQYF. In nucleotides, the CDR3 is TGTGCCAGCAGCTTAGGGTCCTCAGCGGGAGGGTTTGGGGAGACCCAGTACTTC. The full variable domain, its missing parts supplied by reference TRBV7-2 and TRBJ2-5, is GAGVSQSPSNKVTEKGKDVELRCDPISGHTALYWYRQSLGQGLEFLIYFQGNSAPDKSGLPSDRFSAERTGGSVSTLTIQRTQQEDSAVYLCASSLGSSAGGFGETQYFGPGTRLLVL.

The chain uses TRBV7-3 and TRBJ1-1, with D hard to call. The germline V gene encodes CDR1 SGHTA and CDR2 FQGTGA. The germline V and J ends were trimmed by 5 bases and 0 bases, with 7 bases remaining between them. This CDR3 spans 13 amino acids. The CDR3: CASSGGMNTEAFF. CDR3 sequence (DNA): TGTGCCAGCAGCGGAGGCATGAACACTGAAGCTTTCTTT.

The J gene is TRBJ2-2, the V gene TRBV4-1; 12 nucleotides line up with TRBD1. Germline values: CDR1 MGHRA, CDR2 YSYEKL. With 6 bases clipped from V and 7 bases from J, the junction kept 9 bases outside the gene matches. The length of the CDR3 is 16 residues. CDR3 nucleotide sequence: TGCGCCAGCAGAAAAGCCGGGACAGGGGGCTTCGGGGAGCTGTTTTTT. Protein: CASRKAGTGGFGELFF.

The rearrangement joins TRBV27 to TRBJ1-1, with 8 bases aligning to TRBD1. V dropped 3 bases and J dropped 5; count of bases not matched to a gene: 11. Germline values: CDR1 MNHEY, CDR2 SMNVEV (reference sequence). This CDR3 has 16 residues. The CDR3, as DNA: TGTGCCAGCAGTTTCTGGGCAGGGGGCGAGTCAACTGAAGCTTTCTTT. Translating it yields CASSFWAGGESTEAFF.

This clone was observed once. The chain recombines TRBV15 with TRBJ2-5; no firm D call. The germline gives CDR1 LNHNV, CDR2 YYDKDF (reference sequence). The CDR3 runs to 12 residues. V shed 8 bases and J shed 5 bases, with 12 bases lying between them. CDR3 in amino acids: CATGRRQETQYF. For the CDR3, the DNA is TGTGCCACCGGGCGACGTCAGGAGACCCAGTACTTC.

The chain carries TRBV21-1 and TRBJ1-1. TRBV21-1 is listed as a pseudogene. The CDR3 has 18 amino acids. The CDR3 here is CASSNCSTDYSMNTEAFF. The CDR3 region has the DNA TGTGCCAGCAGCAATTGTTCGACAGACTACTCCATGAACACTGAAGCTTTCTTT.

This chain joins TRBV5-6 and TRBJ2-6; D unclear. The CDR3 loop spans 15 amino acids. The V gene lost 2 bases and the J gene lost 1 base, with 7 bases spanning the gap. Germline CDR1 SGHDT, CDR2 YYEEEE. CDR3 amino acids: CASSFHDSGANVLTF. The CDR3 DNA reads TGTGCCAGCAGCTTTCATGATTCTGGGGCCAACGTCCTGACTTTC.